The clone carrying this TCR beta chain was seen many times. The antigen is not known. The data were taken from a study of T cells after yellow fever vaccination. Across the study: Researchers used SMART-Seq v4 Ultra Low Input to prepare fractions that had low cell numbers. General observations from the study: FACS-sorted repertoires could harbor abundant contaminating bulk-population clonotypes. Shared CD4/CD8 clonotypes were a small share, likely from convergent recombination.

This CDR3 region has 14 residues. The germline V gene encodes CDR1 LGHNA and CDR2 YSLEER. The V and J ends lost 1 base and 4 bases respectively, with 10 bases between them. Template switching with 5'RACE generated the TCR cDNA and added a universal primer site and UMIs. TCRdb reprocessed the 5' RACE reads with MiXCR, giving one entry per CDR3 protein. The table lists 100,000 to 150,000 distinct CDR3 sequences, around 9.8% of them singletons. The source was CD8+ T cells sorted from PBMCs, collected on the day of the yellow fever booster vaccination. The chain combines TRBV4-3 with TRBJ1-1; D remains ambiguous. The sequence was obtained from a man aged 18 to 35 who received the YFV17D yellow fever vaccine. The CDR3 bases are TGCGCCAGCAGCCAAGGAGGGCTCAGCACTGAAGCTTTCTTT. Translated, it gives CASSQGGLSTEAFF.